This T cell receptor (beta chain) emerged from a study of T cell responses to AZD1222 COVID-19 vaccine (TCRdb year 2021). About the investigation overall: TCR sequencing covered over 230 trial participants: 207 given two doses of AZD1222 and 26 given two doses of MenACWY control vaccine. Trial participants were enrolled into age subgroups of 18-55, 56-69 and 70-plus years, which contained roughly 140, 27 and 60 TCR-sequenced participants, respectively. Study-wide conclusions, independent of this receptor: Reportedly, almost half of the unique spike-specific TCRs recognized epitopes lying outside the regions that are mutated in the B.1.351 and B.1.1.7 variants. Because no day 14 peak-response samples were available, the repertoires could be characterized only after the peak T cell response. Conclusions about previously exposed vaccinees are limited because only five or six AZD1222 recipients were SARS-CoV-2 seropositive at baseline. The 56-69-year group was small, and its depth increase did not reach significance, likely because of low power. The whole spike protein was spanned by vaccine-associated CD4 TCRs, and dominant responses were seen in regions 160-218 and 743-854. Most participants were white British and females outnumbered males, and the authors suggested that clonal diversity may have been underestimated. Spike-specific TCR breadth and depth rose significantly after two AZD1222 doses compared with day 0 and with MenACWY recipients.

From the cysteine up to the phenylalanine, the CDR3 has a length of 14 residues. Only the CDR3 DNA stays, 42 bases, in frame from base 1. The germline V gene (reference sequence) supplies CDR1 MNHEY and CDR2 SMNVEV. V and J lose 7 bases and 7 bases, and a span of 20 bases separates them. The CDR3 regions of human TCRbeta chains were analyzed by immunosequencing. For the original study's pipeline: TCRs in the repertoires were compared against a reference library of SARS-CoV-2-specific TCRs that had been generated with the MIRA antigen-specificity platform. Breadth was defined as the fraction of unique TCRs that were SARS-CoV-2-associated. Depth was defined as the fraction of total T cells that were SARS-CoV-2-associated. Using the MIRA data, every spike-specific TCR was mapped to the spike region that the TCR reacted to and assigned to either a CD4 or a CD8 class. Log10-transformed breadth and depth values were compared by one-way ANOVA with Sidak's multiple comparisons tests. Entries here come from immuneACCESS through TCRdb and include only in-frame sequences with V and J called. Some clones fail to appear in such tables; in the studies checked, an unresolved V gene covers under half of the shortfall, and the cause of the remainder is unknown. Clone size and V and J calls were adopted from that table, with D and trimming inferred from the DNA. This sample holds 110,000 to 150,000 clones; about 90% were observed only once. The top ten constitute 2.5% to 4% of the sample.

This sample's time point label indicates: about 28 days (+/-7) after the second vaccine dose. AZD1222 recipients with second doses at about 4 weeks or about 12 weeks were pooled, because spike-specific TCR depth and breadth did not differ between schedules. Vaccinee samples were obtained from the UK trials COV001 and COV002, which included a single-blind randomized controlled phase 2/3 trial of AZD1222 (ChAdOx1 nCoV-19) in healthy adults. Trial participant PBMC samples were collected at day 0 and day 28 after the second dose for TCRbeta chain sequencing. In regard to this clone: It lacks a known antigen. No base quality values were provided; no much bigger clone lies one nucleotide off.

The chain joins TRBV27 to TRBJ2-7; perhaps TRBD2 is the D gene, with 6 bases matching. This clonotype was sampled from an adult who received the AZD1222 COVID-19 vaccine. The sequences come from peripheral blood, collected 28 days after the second AZD1222 dose. DNA sequence: TGTGCCAGCAAACCCCCGGGACTTGCCCGGGAGCAGTACTTC. It specifies CASKPPGLAREQYF.